One and the same sample provided the 8 T cell receptor beta chains below, sequenced in a study of blood T cell repertoires in COVID-19. Sequencing used immunoSEQ multiplex PCR; TCRdb keeps in-frame clones, though not all of them. The sample yields 200,000 to 250,000 clones, 84% seen once. Material: PBMCs or T cells enriched from blood (not recorded which). The source is a woman in her thirties or forties who had recovered from COVID-19.

The CDR3 here is CASSVEGAYNEQFF. The CDR3 nucleotides are TGTGCCAGCAGCGTAGAAGGGGCCTACAATGAGCAGTTCTTC. This sequence joins TRBV9 and TRBJ2-1; D perhaps matches TRBD1 (5 bases). The CDR3 totals 14 residues. Germline V lookup: CDR1 SGDLS, CDR2 YYNGEE. V was clipped by 0 bases and J by 2 bases, with 6 bases between them. The full variable domain, in which reference TRBV9 and TRBJ2-1 provide the parts outside the CDR3, is DSGVTQTPKHLITATGQRVTLRCSPRSGDLSVYWYQQSLDQGLQFLIQYYNGEERAKGNILERFSAQQFPDLHSELNLSSLELGDSALYFCASSVEGAYNEQFFGPGTRLTVL.

This chain connects TRBV28 to TRBJ1-5; 9 bases align to TRBD1. This CDR3 comprises 17 residues. CDR1 and CDR2 (germline): MDHEN, SYDVKM. The V segment lost 6 bases and the J segment 4 bases; nucleotides outside the gene matches: 13. CDR3 sequence reads: CASSLGAGQGLNQPQHF. As DNA, the CDR3 is TGTGCCAGCAGCCTTGGGGCCGGACAGGGGTTAAATCAGCCCCAGCATTTT. Combining the CDR3 with reference TRBV28 and TRBJ1-5 gives the whole variable domain DVKVTQSSRYLVKRTGEKVFLECVQDMDHENMFWYRQDPGLGLRLIYFSYDVKMKEKGDIPEGYSVSREKKERFSLILESASTNQTSMYLCASSLGAGQGLNQPQHFGDGTRLSIL.

A few counts support this clone. The chain has TRBV29-1 and TRBJ2-2; 7 bases map to TRBD1. Germline CDR1 and CDR2: SQVTM and ANQGSEA. The CDR3 spans 14 residues. Trimming removed 5 bases from V and 7 bases from J; junction bases left unmatched: 10. DNA of the CDR3: TGCAGCGTTTCTGAGGGGACAGTAGGCGGGGAGCTGTTTTTT. This gives the protein CSVSEGTVGGELFF.

Here the CDR3 reads CASSLVGGSTEAFF. CDR3 coding DNA: TGTGCCAGCAGCTTAGTCGGGGGGAGCACTGAAGCTTTCTTT. The J gene is TRBJ1-1, the V gene TRBV7-9; D may be TRBD1 (5 bases). V was cut by 1 base and J by 4 bases, with 10 bases left in between. Germline CDR1 SEHNR, CDR2 FQNEAQ (reference sequence). There are 14 residues in the CDR3.

The V call is TRBV15, the J call TRBJ1-4, with unresolved D. V gave up 5 bases and J gave up 8 bases, with 12 bases separating them. CDR1 and CDR2 from the germline V gene are LNHNV and YYDKDF (reference sequence). The CDR3 contains 13 residues. CDR3 loop: CATSPLGVEKLFF. The CDR3 DNA follows: TGTGCCACCAGCCCCCTCGGAGTCGAAAAACTGTTTTTT.

The chain joins TRBV5-1 to TRBJ1-4, with D perhaps matching TRBD1 (6 bases). The CDR3 sequence is 16 residues long. V lost 1 base and J 14 bases, leaving 24 bases between the germline ends. Germline CDR1 reads SGHRS; CDR2 reads YFSETQ. DNA for the CDR3: TGCGCCAGCAGCTTGCCGGGGGGCGATTCCGAAAAAGGTCTGTTTTTT. Protein product: CASSLPGGDSEKGLFF.

The chain links TRBV3-1 (or the pseudogene TRBV3-2) to TRBJ1-3, with D hard to call. The germline V and J ends were trimmed by 4 bases and 4 bases, with 14 bases remaining between them. Germline V CDR1 and CDR2: LGHDT, YNNKEL (reference sequence). CDR3 length: 15 residues. The CDR3 loop reads CASSPTWGAGNTIYF. DNA of the CDR3: TGTGCCAGCAGCCCCACTTGGGGAGCCGGAAACACCATATATTTT.

The chain couples TRBV11-2 to TRBJ2-7; D uncertain. The CDR3 loop spans 11 amino acids. CDR1 is SGHAT, CDR2 FQNNGV, per germline. Trimming removed 5 bases at V and 6 bases at J, with 8 bases between. CDR3: CASSPGSEQYF. CDR3 sequence (DNA): TGTGCCAGCAGCCCGGGTTCCGAGCAGTACTTC.